This passage covers 32 T cell receptor beta chains from one sample sequenced in a study of post-analysis software for immune sequencing data. TCR beta libraries were prepared from cDNA with unique molecular identifiers. TCRdb processed the PCR reads anew with MiXCR; each CDR3 protein has one entry. Of hundreds of thousands of distinct CDR3 sequences listed, about 50% are singletons. General observations from the study: The study found TRBV5-6, TRBV5-1 and TRBV20-1 among several TRBV segments more frequent in patients than controls.

Which antigens these TCRs recognize remains unknown. Sequenced sample: blood. The receptor set was obtained from a girl under 18 with multiple sclerosis.

The V gene is TRBV12-3 or TRBV12-4, the J gene TRBJ2-3; 9 positions match TRBD1. V lost 7 bases to trimming and J lost 4 bases; unmatched junction nucleotides: 9. The CDR3 loop spans 15 amino acids. CDR3 region: CASTRTGGVADTQYF. The CDR3 region has the DNA TGTGCCAGCACCAGAACAGGGGGCGTCGCAGATACGCAGTATTTT.

This clonotype was seen a few times. This CDR3 is CSVPARLALNEQFF. Written as DNA, the CDR3 is TGCAGCGTCCCCGCCCGTCTAGCTCTCAATGAGCAGTTCTTC. The rearrangement links TRBV29-1 to TRBJ2-1, with D possibly being TRBD2 (5 bases). The V gene lost 6 bases and the J gene lost 6 bases, with 18 bases spanning the gap. CDR3 size: 14 residues. Germline loops: CDR1 SQVTM, CDR2 ANQGSEA.

The V call is TRBV5-1, the J call TRBJ2-4; D may correspond to TRBD1 or TRBD2 (5 bases each). CDR1 is SGHRS and CDR2 is YFSETQ in the germline V gene. The length of the CDR3 is 15 residues. The V and J ends lost 0 bases and 7 bases respectively, with 14 bases between them. The DNA of the CDR3 is TGCGCCAGCAGCTTGGGAGGGCTAGGGGCGAACATTCAGTACTTC. Its protein is CASSLGGLGANIQYF. Variable domain in full (rest from reference TRBV5-1 and TRBJ2-4): KAGVTQTPRYLIKTRGQQVTLSCSPISGHRSVSWYQQTPGQGLQFLFEYFSETQRNKGNFPGRFSGRQFSNSRSEMNVSTLELGDSALYLCASSLGGLGANIQYFGAGTRLSVL.

There are a few counts of this clonotype. The rearrangement uses TRBV2 and TRBJ2-1, with a weak D call TRBD1 (5 bases). The CDR3 spans 12 residues. Germline V lookup: CDR1 SNHLY, CDR2 FYNNEI. Between the trimmed V and J ends, which lost 8 bases and 10 bases, there was a span of 15 bases. The chain's CDR3 is CASLWQGGEQFF. Here the CDR3 DNA reads TGTGCCAGCCTGTGGCAGGGTGGAGAGCAGTTCTTC.

DNA of the CDR3: TGTGCCAGCAGCCAATTCTCCTCGAATGAAAAACTGTTTTTT. Its protein product is CASSQFSSNEKLFF. The chain couples TRBV3-1 to TRBJ1-4; no definite D call. V was cut by 2 bases and J by 5 bases, with 9 bases left in between. Per the germline V gene, CDR1 is LGHDT and CDR2 is YNNKEL (reference sequence). The CDR3 runs 14 residues.

The chain combines TRBV5-1 with TRBJ2-7; 10 bases align to TRBD1. CDR1 and CDR2 (germline): SGHRS, YFSETQ. The V and J ends lost 1 base and 2 bases, in that order; junction bases with no gene match: 9. The CDR3 runs 17 residues. The CDR3 bases are TGCGCCAGCAGCTTGAGACTGTCCGGGACAGGGGCCTACGAGCAGTACTTC. Translation: CASSLRLSGTGAYEQYF.

This clonotype was observed a handful of times. The genes are TRBV2 and TRBJ2-3, with a possible D match to TRBD1 (6 bases). The CDR3 has 14 amino acids. With 5 bases removed from V and 4 bases from J, the gap between germline ends came to 13 bases. Germline V gene lookup returns CDR1 SNHLY and CDR2 FYNNEI. The CDR3: CASSPQGLADTQYF. Here the CDR3 DNA reads TGTGCCAGCAGTCCACAGGGTCTTGCAGATACGCAGTATTTT.

The J gene is TRBJ1-2, the V gene TRBV4-1; D is uncertain. Germline CDR1 reads MGHRA; CDR2 reads YSYEKL. Trimming took 4 bases from V and 7 from J, leaving 13 bases between them. The CDR3 totals 13 residues. CDR3 protein: CASSPRGLRGYTF. DNA of the CDR3: TGCGCCAGCAGCCCCCGAGGACTCCGTGGCTACACCTTC.

This clonotype has more than one count but fewer than ten. The chain recombines TRBV6-5 with TRBJ2-1; no firm D call. V lost 10 bases to trimming and J lost 5 bases, with 6 bases between them. This CDR3 spans 10 amino acids. Germline assignment: CDR1 MNHEY and CDR2 SVGAGI. The CDR3 coding sequence is TGTGCCATCGGTCACAATGAGCAGTTCTTC. This gives the protein CAIGHNEQFF.

V gene TRBV7-2 combines with J gene TRBJ2-3; 8 bases fit TRBD2. Germline lookup yields CDR1 SGHTA and CDR2 FQGNSA. The ends lost 2 bases at V and 4 bases at J; junction bases unmatched: 11. CDR3 size: 17 residues. CDR3 sequence reads: CASSLWVAGSPADTQYF. CDR3 nucleotide sequence: TGTGCCAGCAGCTTATGGGTAGCGGGAAGTCCCGCAGATACGCAGTATTTT.

The chain joins TRBV29-1 to TRBJ2-7; D is unclear. The CDR3 runs to 12 residues. The V end lost 7 bases, the J end lost 2 bases, and 12 bases lay between the germline ends. Germline loops: CDR1 SQVTM, CDR2 ANQGSEA. This CDR3 reads CSATGSPYEQYF. The CDR3 DNA is TGCAGCGCCACGGGCAGCCCCTACGAGCAGTACTTC.

This chain uses TRBV10-1 with TRBJ2-7; D may be TRBD1 or TRBD2 (5 bases each). This CDR3 contains 15 residues. Trimming removed 2 bases from V and 3 bases from J, with 14 bases in between. Germline V CDR1 and CDR2: WNHNN, SYGVQD (reference sequence). The CDR3 loop is CASSENRAGSYEQYF. In DNA, the CDR3 is TGCGCCAGCAGTGAGAATCGGGCAGGGAGCTACGAGCAGTACTTC.

The J gene is TRBJ1-5, the V gene TRBV15; no firm D call. V lost 1 base and J 5 bases, leaving 6 bases between the germline ends. The CDR3 contains 13 residues. CDR1 LNHNV and CDR2 YYDKDF come from the germline V gene (reference sequence). DNA for the CDR3: TGTGCCACCAGCAGAGGATCGTATCAGCCCCAGCATTTT. This encodes CATSRGSYQPQHF.

CDR3 sequence reads: CASSPYGTRGTEQYF. The CDR3 DNA reads as TGTGCCAGCAGCCCCTACGGGACTAGGGGAACCGAGCAGTACTTC. The chain employs TRBV4-2 and TRBJ2-7, with 8 bases aligning to TRBD2. V lost 4 bases and J lost 6; bases outside the gene matches: 11. This CDR3 is 15 amino acids long. CDR1 LGHNA and CDR2 YNFKEQ come from the germline V gene.

The chain carries TRBV18 and TRBJ2-7; possibly TRBD1 for D (5 bases). The germline CDR1 and CDR2 sequences are KGHSH and LQKENI. Between the trimmed V and J ends, which lost 2 bases and 3 bases, there was a span of 11 bases. This CDR3 contains 14 residues. The CDR3 is CASSPRGVVYEQYF. CDR3 nucleotides: TGTGCCAGCTCACCAAGGGGTGTAGTCTACGAGCAGTACTTC.

The rearrangement links TRBV5-1 to TRBJ2-7; the match to TRBD1 covers 9 bases. Trimming took 0 bases from V and 5 from J; bases not matched to a gene: 6. Per the germline V gene, CDR1 is SGHRS and CDR2 is YFSETQ. The CDR3 spans 15 residues. This CDR3 is CASSLAGDRAHEQYF. Written as DNA, the CDR3 is TGCGCCAGCAGCTTGGCCGGGGACAGGGCCCACGAGCAGTACTTC.

V gene TRBV6-1 combines with J gene TRBJ2-6; D possibly corresponds to TRBD2 (5 bases). Germline CDR1 reads MNHNS; CDR2 reads SASEGT. Trimming cost V 6 bases and J 4 bases, with 19 bases left between them. This CDR3 has 17 residues. The CDR3 nucleotides read TGTGCCAGCAGAGGCTTGCCGGGCGGGTCCGGGGCCAACGTCCTGACTTTC. Translating gives CASRGLPGGSGANVLTF.

The rearrangement links TRBV5-1 to TRBJ2-1; 9 bases match TRBD2. The junction had 8 bases not matched to a gene; V was cut back by 1 base and J by 3 bases. The CDR3 length is 17 residues. Germline V lookup: CDR1 SGHRS, CDR2 YFSETQ. The chain's CDR3 is CASSLRASGEFYNEQFF. In DNA, the CDR3 is TGCGCCAGCAGCTTGAGGGCTAGCGGGGAGTTCTACAATGAGCAGTTCTTC.

This clonotype has at least ten counts. The chain recombines TRBV11-2 with TRBJ1-6; D is ambiguous. Per the germline V gene, CDR1 is SGHAT and CDR2 is FQNNGV. Trimming stripped 1 base from V and 6 bases from J, with 16 bases between. This CDR3 region has 17 residues. Written as DNA, the CDR3 is TGTGCCAGCAGCTTAGTGCCGGGCCAAGTCATTAATTCACCCCTCCACTTT. Protein: CASSLVPGQVINSPLHF.

The V and J genes are TRBV7-9 and TRBJ2-1; D is perhaps TRBD1 (5 bases). Trimming cost V 5 bases and J 2 bases, with 10 bases left between them. The CDR3 loop spans 14 amino acids. Germline V gene sequence: CDR1 SEHNR, CDR2 FQNEAQ (reference sequence). The CDR3 spells CASSNKDTYNEQFF. As DNA, the CDR3 is TGTGCCAGCAGCAATAAGGACACCTACAATGAGCAGTTCTTC.

A single count supports this clonotype. The chain employs TRBV5-6 and TRBJ2-3, with 10 bases that match TRBD2. V trimming: 1 base; J trimming: 4 bases; junction bases outside the gene matches: 3. Germline V gene sequence: CDR1 SGHDT, CDR2 YYEEEE. This CDR3 region has 15 residues. CDR3 amino acids: CASSLSGGAPDTQYF. The DNA for the CDR3 is TGTGCCAGCAGCTTGAGCGGGGGGGCCCCAGATACGCAGTATTTT.

The chain carries TRBV9 and TRBJ2-1, with 10 bases matching TRBD2. Germline CDR1 and CDR2: SGDLS and YYNGEE. The V and J ends lost 2 bases and 4 bases, in that order; junction bases with no gene match: 9. The CDR3 is 17 amino acids. CDR3 nucleotides: TGTGCCAGCAGCGTTGGACATAGCGGGGGGACGTACAATGAGCAGTTCTTC. It is translated as CASSVGHSGGTYNEQFF.

The chain couples TRBV6-5 to TRBJ1-2; no definite D call. V gave up 1 base and J gave up 5 bases, with 8 bases separating them. Germline V gives CDR1 MNHEY, CDR2 SVGAGI. The CDR3 sequence is 13 residues long. The CDR3 DNA sequence: TGTGCCAGCAGTTACTACGCAGAATATGGCTACACCTTC. This translates into CASSYYAEYGYTF.

The V and J genes are TRBV29-1 and TRBJ2-7; 7 bases map to TRBD1. The end of the DNA is better explained by TRBJ2-5, so the J call may be wrong. Germline values: CDR1 SQVTM, CDR2 ANQGSEA. This CDR3 region has 13 residues. The CDR3 spells CSVPDRRLETQYF. CDR3 bases: TGCAGCGTTCCGGACAGGCGTCTAGAGACCCAGTACTTC.

This chain connects TRBV27 to TRBJ1-1; D is ambiguous. Trimming removed 2 bases at V and 11 bases at J, with 12 bases between. The CDR3 is made up of 12 amino acids. Per germline, CDR1 MNHEY and CDR2 SMNVEV (reference sequence). CDR3 in amino acids: CASSLPGRNAFF. The CDR3 region has the DNA TGTGCCAGCAGTTTACCCGGACGGAACGCTTTCTTT.

Only a few counts were recorded for this clonotype. V usage is TRBV7-8 and J usage is TRBJ2-7; 12 bases match TRBD2. Unmatched junction bases numbered 6, after V lost 5 bases and J lost 4 bases. The V gene's germline CDR1 is SGHVS and CDR2 FQNEAQ. The CDR3 runs to 15 residues. The CDR3 is CASSQASGGAYEQYF. In DNA form, the CDR3 reads TGTGCCAGCAGCCAGGCTAGCGGGGGGGCTTACGAGCAGTACTTC.

The chain combines TRBV6-1 with TRBJ2-7; the D is unclear. The CDR3 loop spans 12 amino acids. In germline, CDR1 is MNHNS, CDR2 SASEGT. Trimming stripped 7 bases from V and 3 bases from J, with 10 bases between. DNA for the CDR3: TGTGCCAGCAAATCTCTAAGCTACGAGCAGTACTTC. Translating it yields CASKSLSYEQYF.

This chain joins TRBV12-3 or TRBV12-4 and TRBJ2-7; D possibly corresponds to TRBD2 (6 bases). V was pared by 2 bases and J by 2 bases, with 13 bases between. The CDR3 consists of 15 residues. CDR3 bases: TGTGCCAGCAGTTTAAACGGAGCGGGCCCCTACGAGCAGTACTTC. This gives the protein CASSLNGAGPYEQYF.

V and J are TRBV7-9 and TRBJ2-4; the D is unclear. The DNA end is more similar to TRBJ2-7, so the J call may be wrong. This CDR3 region has 13 residues. Germline V gene data show CDR1 as SEHNR and CDR2 as FQNEAQ (reference sequence). The CDR3 nucleotides read TGTGCCAGCAGCTCCTCTCCGGAATACGAGCAGTACTTC. Translation: CASSSSPEYEQYF.

The V gene is TRBV4-1, the J gene TRBJ2-2; D is perhaps TRBD2 (5 bases). Looked up from germline, CDR1 is MGHRA and CDR2 is YSYEKL. V lost 3 bases to trimming and J lost 0 bases, with 8 bases between them. This CDR3 is built from 15 residues. This CDR3 reads CASSHSGANTGELFF. The CDR3 DNA reads TGCGCCAGCAGCCACAGCGGAGCGAACACCGGGGAGCTGTTTTTT.

CDR3 sequence: CASSVPGGDTQYF. The CDR3 DNA sequence: TGTGCCAGCAGCGTCCCAGGGGGAGATACGCAGTATTTT. The V and J genes are TRBV9 and TRBJ2-3; the match to TRBD1 covers 7 bases. V trimming: 2 bases; J trimming: 5 bases; junction bases outside the gene matches: 2. The V gene's germline CDR1 is SGDLS and CDR2 YYNGEE. The CDR3 consists of 13 residues.

The V call is TRBV15, the J call TRBJ1-4; weak D call: TRBD1 (5 bases). The CDR3 is 15 amino acids. The V and J ends lost 9 bases and 0 bases respectively, with 14 bases between them. Germline-derived CDR1 and CDR2 are LNHNV and YYDKDF (reference sequence). CDR3 sequence reads: CATRLGDPTNEKLFF. In DNA form, the CDR3 reads TGTGCCACAAGGCTCGGGGACCCAACTAATGAAAAACTGTTTTTT. Full variable domain (missing parts from reference TRBV15 and TRBJ1-4): DAMVIQNPRYQVTQFGKPVTLSCSQTLNHNVMYWYQQKSSQAPKLLFHYYDKDFNNEADTPDNFQSRRPNTSFCFLDIRSPGLGDTAMYLCATRLGDPTNEKLFFGSGTQLSVL.